These 25 T cell receptor beta chains originate from one sample sequenced in a study of identical twins. TCRdb independently ran MiXCR on the 5' RACE reads; one entry per CDR3 protein. Of fewer than 350,000 distinct CDR3 sequences detected, 6.5% to 9.5% appear once; the ten largest clones hold less than 2.5%. The same data also went into a second study, on yellow fever vaccine responses in identical twins.

The sample consisted of memory (CD45RO+) T cells sorted from blood. All receptors come from a woman aged 18 to 35 in good health.

This clonotype was detected many times. CDR3 DNA sequence: TGTGCCAGCAGTGTGGACGGGAGTAATTCACCCCTCCACTTT. Amino acids: CASSVDGSNSPLHF. This chain uses TRBV6-4 with TRBJ1-6; D ambiguous. There are 14 residues in the CDR3. CDR1 MRHNA and CDR2 SNTAGT come from the germline V gene. Trimming removed 4 bases at V and 6 bases at J, with 10 bases between.

This clonotype occurred a few times. The CDR3 loop reads CASSRGKGAYEQYF. The CDR3 region has the DNA TGTGCCAGCAGCCGGGGTAAGGGGGCCTACGAGCAGTACTTC. The chain links TRBV3-1 to TRBJ2-7; the D gene is possibly TRBD1 (6 bases). Germline loops: CDR1 LGHDT, CDR2 YNNKEL (reference sequence). This CDR3 spans 14 amino acids. Trimming took 4 bases from V and 2 from J, leaving 12 bases between them.

This clonotype was seen more than once but under ten times. The rearrangement joins TRBV11-1 to TRBJ2-3, with unresolved D. Germline CDR1 and CDR2: SGHAT and FQDESV (reference sequence). CDR3 size: 15 residues. Trimming removed 4 bases from V and 6 bases from J, with 17 bases in between. CDR3 sequence reads: CASSSLEGLRDTQYF. The CDR3 DNA sequence: TGTGCCAGCAGCTCCCTAGAAGGGCTTAGGGATACGCAGTATTTT.

The chain combines TRBV3-1 with TRBJ2-1; D may be TRBD1 (6 bases). Germline V gene data show CDR1 as LGHDT and CDR2 as YNNKEL (reference sequence). V shed 5 bases and J shed 7 bases, with 9 bases lying between them. The CDR3 is 12 amino acids. In nucleotides, the CDR3 is TGTGCCAGCAGCAGGGGGAAAAATGAGCAGTTCTTC. This codes for CASSRGKNEQFF.

This clonotype was observed a few times. This chain links TRBV10-3 with TRBJ2-5, with D unclear. This CDR3 spans 15 amino acids. V was cut by 3 bases and J by 3 bases, with 14 bases left in between. CDR1 ENHRY and CDR2 SYGVKD come from the germline V gene. CDR3 DNA: TGTGCCATCAGTGACCCCCTAGGAATGGAAGAGACCCAGTACTTC. Its protein product is CAISDPLGMEETQYF.

The V call is TRBV4-2, the J call TRBJ1-4; D gene ambiguous. Trimming left V 2 bases short and J 0 bases short, with 13 bases between. This CDR3 is 17 amino acids long. Looked up from germline, CDR1 is LGHNA and CDR2 is YNFKEQ. CDR3 residues: CASSQNLAQTTNEKLFF. The CDR3 region has the DNA TGTGCCAGCAGCCAAAATCTCGCCCAAACAACTAATGAAAAACTGTTTTTT.

This clonotype was picked up a small number of times. The gene calls are TRBV12-3 or TRBV12-4 and TRBJ2-2; 10 bases are a match to TRBD1. The ends lost 4 bases at V and 6 bases at J; junction bases unmatched: 5. This CDR3 region has 15 residues. The CDR3 here is CASSSSTGGPGELFF. The CDR3 DNA follows: TGTGCCAGCAGTTCCTCGACAGGGGGCCCCGGGGAGCTGTTTTTT.

This clonotype was detected many times. This chain joins TRBV10-3 and TRBJ2-5, with 7 nucleotides matching TRBD2. CDR3 size: 14 residues. Germline assignment: CDR1 ENHRY and CDR2 SYGVKD. Trimming took 5 bases from V and 5 from J; bases not matched to a gene: 8. The CDR3 bases are TGTGCCATCAGTCCGCGGGGGAACGGGGAGACCCAGTACTTC. It is translated as CAISPRGNGETQYF.

This clonotype has only a few counts. The chain joins TRBV2 to TRBJ2-7; either TRBD1 or TRBD2 may fit D (5 bases each). CDR3 size: 16 residues. V was clipped by 7 bases and J by 0 bases, with 19 bases between them. Looked up from germline, CDR1 is SNHLY and CDR2 is FYNNEI. The CDR3 coding sequence is TGTGCCAGCAAACCCTCGGGTGGGGGACCCTCCTACGAGCAGTACGTC. The encoded protein is CASKPSGGGPSYEQYV.

V gene TRBV5-1 combines with J gene TRBJ2-1, with 8 nucleotides matching TRBD1. J gave up 4 bases and V 6 bases, and 3 bases lay outside the gene matches. The CDR3 consists of 13 residues. Looked up from germline, CDR1 is SGHRS and CDR2 is YFSETQ. Here the CDR3 reads CASIGQGYNEQFF. In DNA form, the CDR3 reads TGCGCCAGCATCGGACAGGGTTACAATGAGCAGTTCTTC.

The chain links TRBV19 to TRBJ2-1; TRBD2 is a possible D gene (6 bases). Trimming cost V 7 bases and J 8 bases, with 27 bases left between them. This CDR3 has 17 residues. The germline V gene encodes CDR1 LNHDA and CDR2 SQIVND (reference sequence). CDR3 coding DNA: TGTGCCAGTATCGGGCTTTCCTGGCGCACGGGAGTGGATGAGCAGTTCTTC. It specifies CASIGLSWRTGVDEQFF.

This clonotype turned up a few times. V and J are TRBV12-3 or TRBV12-4 and TRBJ2-3, with 8 bases identical to TRBD1. The junction had 10 bases not matched to a gene; V was cut back by 6 bases and J by 2 bases. CDR3 length: 16 amino acids. The CDR3 protein is CASSLLGQGPTDTQYF. The CDR3 nucleotides are TGTGCCAGCAGCCTACTCGGACAGGGCCCCACAGATACGCAGTATTTT.

V gene TRBV27 combines with J gene TRBJ2-3; 7 bases match TRBD1. Germline assignment: CDR1 MNHEY and CDR2 SMNVEV (reference sequence). Trimming removed 5 bases from V and 1 base from J; junction bases left unmatched: 12. This CDR3 is built from 17 residues. CDR3 nucleotides: TGTGCCAGCAGTCCGAAATCGGGACAGAGACGCACAGATACGCAGTATTTT. Translation: CASSPKSGQRRTDTQYF.

This clonotype was detected many times. The chain employs TRBV12-3 or TRBV12-4 and TRBJ2-3; TRBD2 aligns across 11 bases. V lost 6 bases to trimming and J lost 8 bases; unmatched junction nucleotides: 10. CDR3 length: 15 residues. The CDR3 loop reads CASRSTSGGIGTQYF. The CDR3 DNA follows: TGTGCCAGCAGAAGTACTAGCGGGGGTATCGGTACGCAGTATTTT.

This clonotype showed up just a few times. The gene calls are TRBV12-3 or TRBV12-4 and TRBJ2-7, with 8 nucleotides matching TRBD2. Trimming at V came to 2 bases and at J to 4 bases, leaving 13 bases not matched to a gene. This CDR3 is built from 17 residues. CDR3 DNA: TGTGCCAGCAGTTTAAAGGCGGGAGGAATCCGTAGTTACGAGCAGTACTTC. Residues: CASSLKAGGIRSYEQYF.

This clonotype was seen more than once but under ten times. The J gene is TRBJ1-5, the V gene TRBV3-1; the D gene is possibly TRBD1 (6 bases). CDR1 is LGHDT, CDR2 YNNKEL, per germline (reference sequence). The CDR3 has 16 residues. V shed 3 bases and J shed 0 bases, with 12 bases lying between them. DNA for the CDR3: TGTGCCAGCAGCCACCAGGGGCTCTATAGCAATCAGCCCCAGCATTTT. Protein sequence: CASSHQGLYSNQPQHF.

This clonotype was found a few times. The rearrangement links TRBV28 to TRBJ2-7, with D perhaps matching TRBD1 or TRBD2 (5 bases each). CDR1 is MDHEN, CDR2 SYDVKM, per germline. The CDR3 is 16 residues long. V dropped 5 bases and J dropped 0 bases, with 17 bases sitting between them. CDR3 nucleotides: TGTGCCAGCAGTCCACAGGTCGGGGCCGGCTCCTACGAGCAGTACGTC. This translates into CASSPQVGAGSYEQYV.

This clonotype occurred many times. This chain joins TRBV18 and TRBJ1-6; TRBD1 agrees at 8 bases. The germline V gene has CDR1 KGHSH and CDR2 LQKENI. There are 14 residues in the CDR3. The ends lost 4 bases at V and 8 bases at J; junction bases unmatched: 4. CDR3: CASSRGQVDSPLHF. In nucleotides, the CDR3 is TGTGCCAGCTCACGGGGACAGGTGGATTCACCCCTCCACTTT.

This clonotype was observed a few times. This sequence joins TRBV5-1 and TRBJ1-6; a weak D match, TRBD1 (5 bases). This CDR3 has 16 residues. CDR1 SGHRS and CDR2 YFSETQ come from the germline V gene. V was shortened by 0 bases and J by 7 bases, with 14 bases between the two germline ends. The CDR3 is CASSLAGRAGNSPLHF. The CDR3 DNA sequence: TGCGCCAGCAGCTTGGCTGGCAGGGCGGGGAATTCACCCCTCCACTTT.

This clonotype was detected ten times or more. The rearrangement links TRBV5-1 to TRBJ2-1; 7 bases are a match to TRBD1. Losses at the gene ends were 1 base for V and 6 bases for J; bases not matched to a gene: 7. Germline assignment: CDR1 SGHRS and CDR2 YFSETQ. This CDR3 contains 15 residues. The CDR3 DNA reads TGCGCCAGCAGCTTGACAGGGGTCATTTCCAATGAGCAGTTCTTC. Encoded protein: CASSLTGVISNEQFF.

This clonotype was seen only a few times. CDR3 sequence: CASNRGNEGNSPLHF. The CDR3 DNA follows: TGTGCCAGCAACAGGGGTAATGAGGGCAATTCACCCCTCCACTTT. The chain has TRBV6-1 and TRBJ1-6; TRBD1 agrees at 7 bases. J was trimmed by 7 bases and V by 7 bases; bases with no gene match: 10. Germline assignment: CDR1 MNHNS and CDR2 SASEGT. The CDR3 has 15 amino acids.

This clonotype was seen a handful of times. The chain joins TRBV18 to TRBJ1-1, with a possible D match to TRBD1 (6 bases). Deletions cut 3 bases from V and 5 bases from J, with 19 bases between. CDR1 and CDR2 (germline): KGHSH, LQKENI. The CDR3 spans 16 residues. DNA of the CDR3: TGTGCCAGCTCACCTACCGGACAGACACCTTGGACTGAAGCTTTCTTT. Translation: CASSPTGQTPWTEAFF.

This clonotype was picked up many times. V gene TRBV4-1 combines with J gene TRBJ2-5; 7 bases agree with TRBD2. The CDR3 sequence is 15 residues long. Germline V gene sequence: CDR1 MGHRA, CDR2 YSYEKL. The V segment lost 1 base and the J segment 1 base; nucleotides outside the gene matches: 3. This CDR3 reads CASSQGLAVQETQYF. In DNA, the CDR3 is TGCGCCAGCAGCCAAGGGCTAGCGGTCCAAGAGACCCAGTACTTC.

This clonotype was recorded at least ten times. The CDR3 reads CASSLEGRWYSNQPQHF. The CDR3 coding sequence is TGTGCCAGCAGCTTAGAGGGCAGGTGGTATAGCAATCAGCCCCAGCATTTT. V gene TRBV7-9 combines with J gene TRBJ1-5; D gene uncertain. The CDR3 is 17 residues long. The germline CDR1 and CDR2 sequences are SEHNR and FQNEAQ (reference sequence). Trimming removed 1 base from V and 0 bases from J, with 13 bases in between.

This clonotype was detected ten times or more. The chain employs TRBV11-2 and TRBJ2-5; unclear D gene. The CDR3 consists of 13 residues. The V and J ends lost 1 base and 4 bases respectively, with 7 bases between them. In germline, CDR1 is SGHAT, CDR2 FQNNGV. The CDR3 sequence is CASSLAQRETQYF. The CDR3, as DNA: TGTGCCAGCAGCTTAGCACAGCGAGAGACCCAGTACTTC.